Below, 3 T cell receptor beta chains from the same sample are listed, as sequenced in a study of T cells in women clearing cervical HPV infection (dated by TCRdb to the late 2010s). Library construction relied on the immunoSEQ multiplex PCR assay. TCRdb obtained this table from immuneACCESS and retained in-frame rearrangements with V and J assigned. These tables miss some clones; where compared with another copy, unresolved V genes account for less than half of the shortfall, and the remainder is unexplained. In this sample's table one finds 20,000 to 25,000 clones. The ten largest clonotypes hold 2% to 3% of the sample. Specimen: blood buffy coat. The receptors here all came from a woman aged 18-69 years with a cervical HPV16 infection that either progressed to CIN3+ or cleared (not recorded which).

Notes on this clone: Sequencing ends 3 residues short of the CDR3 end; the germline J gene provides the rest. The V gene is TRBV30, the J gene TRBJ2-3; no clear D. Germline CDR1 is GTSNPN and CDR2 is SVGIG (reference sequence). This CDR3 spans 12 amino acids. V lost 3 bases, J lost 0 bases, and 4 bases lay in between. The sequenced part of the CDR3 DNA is TGTGCCTGGAGCACTAGCACAGATACG. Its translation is CAWSTSTDT. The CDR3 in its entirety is CAWSTSTDTQYF.

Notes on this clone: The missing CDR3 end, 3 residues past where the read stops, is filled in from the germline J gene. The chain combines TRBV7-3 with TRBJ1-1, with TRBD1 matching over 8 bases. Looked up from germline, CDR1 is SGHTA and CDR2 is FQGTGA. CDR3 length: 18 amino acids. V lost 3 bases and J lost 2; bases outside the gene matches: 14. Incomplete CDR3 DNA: TGTGCCAGCAGCTTCGCTCAGGGGGCTTTCGGGTCTAACACTGAA. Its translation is CASSFAQGAFGSNTE. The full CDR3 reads CASSFAQGAFGSNTEAFF.

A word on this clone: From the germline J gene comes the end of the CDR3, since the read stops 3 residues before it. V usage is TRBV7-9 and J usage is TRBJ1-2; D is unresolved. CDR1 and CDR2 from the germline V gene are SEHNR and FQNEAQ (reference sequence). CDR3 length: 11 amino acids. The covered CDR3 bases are TGTGCCAGCAGCCTCGGTCGCGAC. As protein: CASSLGRD. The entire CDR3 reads CASSLGRDYTF.